One sample yielded the 18 T cell receptor beta chains listed below, sequenced in a study of early T cells in non-severe SARS-CoV-2 infection. TCRdb used MiXCR to reprocess the 5' RACE reads, holding one entry per CDR3 protein. The sample lists 85,000 to 100,000 distinct CDR3 sequences, 8% to 13% seen once, with 4.5% to 5.5% in the top ten. The sequencing sample was made of whole blood. These receptors were obtained from an adult who was a healthcare worker with PCR-confirmed SARS-CoV-2 infection or an uninfected control (not recorded which).

This clonotype came up many times. The rearrangement joins TRBV2 to TRBJ1-5, with 9 bases fitting TRBD1. The CDR3 has 16 residues. V shed 6 bases, J shed 5 bases, and the junction held 11 bases outside the gene matches. Germline-derived CDR1 and CDR2 are SNHLY and FYNNEI. In nucleotides, the CDR3 is TGTGCCAGCAGCCGCCCACCCGGGACAGGGTATCAGCCCCAGCATTTT. It encodes CASSRPPGTGYQPQHF. Supplemented by reference TRBV2 and TRBJ1-5, the full variable domain reads EPEVTQTPSHQVTQMGQEVILRCVPISNHLYFYWYRQILGQKVEFLVSFYNNEISEKSEIFDDQFSVERPDGSNFTLKIRSTKLEDSAMYFCASSRPPGTGYQPQHFGDGTRLSIL.

This clonotype was observed many times. This chain connects TRBV24-1 to TRBJ1-2; the D gene is possibly TRBD1 (5 bases). The germline V gene encodes CDR1 KGHDR and CDR2 SFDVKD. With 2 bases removed from V and 4 bases from J, the gap between germline ends came to 10 bases. The CDR3 is made up of 14 amino acids. Here the CDR3 DNA reads TGTGCCACCAGTGATTCCAGGGCCTTCTATGGCTACACCTTC. Translating gives CATSDSRAFYGYTF.

The table lists this clonotype with many counts. CDR3 in DNA: TGTGCCAGCAGTCCAGGGACTGTCGTAAATCGGCAGTTCTTC. Amino acid sequence: CASSPGTVVNRQFF. The J gene is TRBJ2-1, the V gene TRBV12-3 or TRBV12-4; D might be TRBD2 (6 bases). The CDR3 consists of 14 residues. Deletions cut 5 bases from V and 12 bases from J, with 20 bases between.

This clonotype was counted ten times or more. The chain recombines TRBV7-2 with TRBJ2-7; 8 bases fit TRBD1. The CDR3 runs 14 residues. Germline values: CDR1 SGHTA, CDR2 FQGNSA. The J segment lost 2 bases and the V segment lost 1 base, leaving 1 base of the junction unmatched. The CDR3 is CASSLVGQAYEQYF. DNA of the CDR3: TGTGCCAGCAGCTTAGTGGGACAGGCCTACGAGCAGTACTTC.

The chain's CDR3 is CASSRAGGELFF. The CDR3 nucleotides are TGTGCCAGCAGCCGGGCTGGCGGGGAGCTGTTTTTT. V and J are TRBV7-3 and TRBJ2-2; D ambiguous. V lost 5 bases and J lost 7, with 8 bases in between. The CDR3 has 12 amino acids. CDR1 is SGHTA and CDR2 is FQGTGA in the germline V gene.

In its sample, this clonotype was seen a few times. The J gene is TRBJ1-3, the V gene TRBV18; TRBD1 is a possible D gene (6 bases). CDR1 and CDR2 (germline): KGHSH, LQKENI. V gave up 6 bases and J gave up 0 bases, with 18 bases separating them. CDR3 length equals 17 residues. In DNA, the CDR3 is TGTGCCAGCTCTCCCAACAGGGCGGCTCTCTCTGGAAACACCATATATTTT. Amino acid sequence: CASSPNRAALSGNTIYF. Based on the CDR3 plus reference TRBV18 and TRBJ1-3, the full variable domain is NAGVMQNPRHLVRRRGQEARLRCSPMKGHSHVYWYRQLPEEGLKFMVYLQKENIIDESGMPKERFSAEFPKEGPSILRIQQVVRGDSAAYFCASSPNRAALSGNTIYFGEGSWLTVV.

The chain has TRBV7-2 and TRBJ1-5; TRBD1 matches 8 bases. This CDR3 has 14 amino acids. With V trimmed by 3 bases and J by 7 bases, 5 bases remained unmatched. The germline CDR1 and CDR2 sequences are SGHTA and FQGNSA. The CDR3 here is CASSLGTGAQPQHF. CDR3 in DNA: TGTGCCAGCAGCTTGGGGACAGGAGCCCAGCCCCAGCATTTT.

The genes are TRBV14 and TRBJ2-7; a possible D gene is TRBD1 (5 bases). This CDR3 is 13 amino acids long. V lost 1 base and J lost 3, with 7 bases in between. CDR1 is SGHDN and CDR2 is FVKESK in the germline V gene. CDR3 in amino acids: CASSQVQGYEQYF. Written as DNA, the CDR3 is TGTGCCAGCAGCCAAGTTCAGGGCTACGAGCAGTACTTC.

The table lists this clonotype with many counts. The V and J genes are TRBV6-2 or TRBV6-3 and TRBJ2-5; TRBD1 agrees at 9 bases. Losses at the gene ends were 6 bases for V and 7 bases for J; bases not matched to a gene: 12. Germline CDR1 is MNHEY and CDR2 is SVGEGT. This CDR3 has 15 residues. The CDR3 spells CASSPRRTGDVTQYF. In DNA form, the CDR3 reads TGTGCCAGCAGCCCGAGACGGACAGGGGACGTGACCCAGTACTTC.

The chain carries TRBV12-3 or TRBV12-4 and TRBJ1-6; D is undetermined. The CDR3 is 17 amino acids. Deletions cut 3 bases from V and 9 bases from J, with 21 bases between. The chain's CDR3 is CASSLFTRLGKGSPLHF. DNA for the CDR3: TGTGCCAGCAGTTTGTTCACCCGGTTGGGGAAGGGTTCACCCCTCCACTTT.

This clonotype was counted many times. The rearrangement joins TRBV12-3 or TRBV12-4 to TRBJ2-7, with 9 positions matching TRBD1. Losses at the gene ends were 7 bases for V and 0 bases for J; bases not matched to a gene: 13. CDR3 length: 17 residues. The CDR3 DNA reads TGTGCCAGCATGCCGGGACAGGGATCCCATAACTCCTACGAGCAGTACTTC. Translation: CASMPGQGSHNSYEQYF.

The V call is TRBV29-1, the J call TRBJ1-2; no clear D. The V gene lost 6 bases and the J gene lost 5 bases, with 7 bases spanning the gap. CDR1 SQVTM and CDR2 ANQGSEA come from the germline V gene. The CDR3 is made up of 10 amino acids. This chain's CDR3 is CSVMLYGYTF. Written as DNA, the CDR3 is TGCAGCGTGATGCTATATGGCTACACCTTC.

This clonotype was detected ten times or more. The chain is built from TRBV7-9 and TRBJ1-4; D gene uncertain. This CDR3 spans 13 amino acids. V was clipped by 0 bases and J by 7 bases, with 6 bases between them. Germline CDR1 and CDR2: SEHNR and FQNEAQ (reference sequence). In nucleotides, the CDR3 is TGTGCCAGCAGCTTAGCGAATCCTGAAAAACTGTTTTTT. This translates into CASSLANPEKLFF.

This clonotype was recorded many times. V gene TRBV11-2 combines with J gene TRBJ2-5; D is uncertain. The CDR3 sequence is 13 residues long. CDR1 SGHAT and CDR2 FQNNGV come from the germline V gene. V was clipped by 5 bases and J by 5 bases, with 12 bases between them. The CDR3 sequence is CASSGNIEETQYF. CDR3 nucleotides: TGTGCCAGCAGCGGAAACATAGAGGAGACCCAGTACTTC.

This clonotype has at least ten counts. The chain joins TRBV30 to TRBJ1-2; tentative D call: TRBD1 (6 bases). CDR1 and CDR2 (germline): GTSNPN, SVGIG (reference sequence). The CDR3 runs 14 residues. V lost 3 bases to trimming and J lost 7 bases, with 18 bases between them. This CDR3 is CAWSAYRGPFGYTF. CDR3 DNA: TGTGCCTGGAGCGCCTACCGGGGGCCTTTTGGCTACACCTTC. Full variable domain (outside the CDR3, taken from reference TRBV30 and TRBJ1-2): SQTIHQWPATLVQPVGSPLSLECTVEGTSNPNLYWYRQAAGRGLQLLFYSVGIGQISSEVPQNLSASRPQDRQFILSSKKLLLSDSGFYLCAWSAYRGPFGYTFGSGTRLTVV.

Turning to this clonotype: This is likely a read error, given that the CDR3 carries no conserved phenylalanine or tryptophan at its end. The rearrangement uses TRBV29-1 and TRBJ2-2; 7 bases are a match to TRBD1. V shed 7 bases and J 4 bases; nucleotides not matched to a gene: 12. In germline, CDR1 is SQVTM, CDR2 ANQGSEA. There are 15 residues in the CDR3. CDR3 sequence reads: CSAARTTGTTGELFL. In nucleotides, the CDR3 is TGCAGCGCCGCCCGAACGACAGGGACCACCGGGGAGCTGTTTCTT.

This rearrangement joins TRBV11-1 to TRBJ1-6; 7 bases align to TRBD1. Germline V gives CDR1 SGHAT, CDR2 FQDESV (reference sequence). This CDR3 spans 15 amino acids. Trimming cost V 5 bases and J 7 bases; bases outside gene matches: 8. CDR3 residues: CASSLNRGGNSPLHF. In DNA, the CDR3 is TGTGCCAGCAGCCTCAACAGGGGCGGGAATTCACCCCTCCACTTT.

CDR3 DNA sequence: TGTGCCAGCAGTTTTCATGGGAACCGAAAAAACATTCAGTACTTC. Translating it yields CASSFHGNRKNIQYF. The rearrangement links TRBV28 to TRBJ2-4; no clear D. The CDR3 has 15 amino acids. Germline V CDR1 and CDR2: MDHEN, SYDVKM. V lost 3 bases to trimming and J lost 4 bases, with 13 bases between them.